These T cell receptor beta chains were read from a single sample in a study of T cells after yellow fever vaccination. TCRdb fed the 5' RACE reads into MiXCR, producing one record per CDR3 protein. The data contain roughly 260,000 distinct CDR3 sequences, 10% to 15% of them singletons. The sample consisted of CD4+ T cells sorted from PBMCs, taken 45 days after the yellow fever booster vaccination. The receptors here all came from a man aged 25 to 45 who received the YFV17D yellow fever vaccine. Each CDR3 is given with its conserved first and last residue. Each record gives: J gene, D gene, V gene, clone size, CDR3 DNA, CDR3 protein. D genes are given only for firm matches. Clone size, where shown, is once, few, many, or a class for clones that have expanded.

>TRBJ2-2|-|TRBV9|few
TGTGCCAGCAGCTTTCGAGGGGGATTGAACACCGGGGAGCTGTTTTTT
CASSFRGGLNTGELFF
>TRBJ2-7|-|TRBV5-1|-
TGCGCCAGTGCCAAGGAAGGGTACCGTCGCGAGCAGTACTTC
CASAKEGYRREQYF
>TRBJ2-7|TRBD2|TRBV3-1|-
TGTGCCAGCAGCCAAGGGAAAGTAGCGGGGAACCCCCTAGGGGAGCAGTACTTC
CASSQGKVAGNPLGEQYF
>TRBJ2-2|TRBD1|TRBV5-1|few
TGCGCCAGCAGCCTGGACAGGAAGATGAACACCGGGGAGCTGTTTTTT
CASSLDRKMNTGELFF
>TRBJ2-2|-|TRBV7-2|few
TGTGCCACCACGCCGGCCCGGCTGTTTTTT
CATTPARLFF
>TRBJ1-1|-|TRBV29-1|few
TGCAGCGTTGAGGGAGAGGGCCGATCGACTTTCTTT
CSVEGEGRSTFF
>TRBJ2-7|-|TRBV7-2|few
TGTGCCAGCCGGGGAAGATTATACGAGCAGTACTTC
CASRGRLYEQYF
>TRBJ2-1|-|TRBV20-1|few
TGCAGTGCTAGGACGGGACACCGCACTTACAATGAGCAGTTCTTC
CSARTGHRTYNEQFF
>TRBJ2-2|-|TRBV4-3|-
TGCGCCAGCAGCCAAGGGGGGACCGGAAACACCGGGGAGCTGTTTTTT
CASSQGGTGNTGELFF
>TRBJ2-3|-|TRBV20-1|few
TGCAGTGTTCTAGCCCCAAACGCAGATACGCAGTATTTT
CSVLAPNADTQYF
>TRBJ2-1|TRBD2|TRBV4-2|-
TGTGCCAGCAGCCTCCTACCGGGACTAGCGGACAATGAGCAGTTCTTC
CASSLLPGLADNEQFF
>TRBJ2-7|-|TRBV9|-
TGTGCCAGCAAGAAAGACGGGACCTACGAGCAGTACTTC
CASKKDGTYEQYF
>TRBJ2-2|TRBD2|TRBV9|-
TGTGCCAGCAGTCGGGGGGGTCTCGGAGGGACCGGGGAGCTGTTTTTT
CASSRGGLGGTGELFF
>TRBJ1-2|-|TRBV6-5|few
TGTGCCAGCAGTTACTCGGGGGGAGAGGGCTATGGCTACACCTTC
CASSYSGGEGYGYTF
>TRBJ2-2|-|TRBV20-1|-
TGCAGTGCTAGAGCCACGGGGGCTATTCACACCGGGGAGCTGTTTTTT
CSARATGAIHTGELFF
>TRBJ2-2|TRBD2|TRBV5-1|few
TGCGCCAGCAGCATGACTAGCGGCACGAACACCGGGGAGCTGTTTTTT
CASSMTSGTNTGELFF
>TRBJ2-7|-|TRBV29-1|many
TGCAGCGTTGCGGTACACGGACGGGACGAGCAGTACTTC
CSVAVHGRDEQYF
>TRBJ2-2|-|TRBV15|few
TGTGCCACCAGCAGTACCGGGACACAGAACACCGGGGAGCTGTTTTTT
CATSSTGTQNTGELFF
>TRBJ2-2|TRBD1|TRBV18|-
TGTGCCAGCTCACCACCTGGGGACAGCGGGGAGCTGTTTTTT
CASSPPGDSGELFF
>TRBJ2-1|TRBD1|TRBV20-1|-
TGCAGTGCTAGACCCCAGGGGGCGCATTACAATGAGCAGTTCTTC
CSARPQGAHYNEQFF
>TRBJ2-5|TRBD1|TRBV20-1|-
TGCAGTGGAGGCCCATTCGACAGGGGTGAGACCCAGTACTTC
CSGGPFDRGETQYF
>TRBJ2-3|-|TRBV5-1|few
TGCGCCAGCAGCAGGAACGGCCAGGGGGATACGCAGTATTTT
CASSRNGQGDTQYF
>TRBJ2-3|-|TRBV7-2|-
TGTGCCAGCAGCTTCTCGGCGCGGGGACCCACAGATACGCAGTATTTT
CASSFSARGPTDTQYF
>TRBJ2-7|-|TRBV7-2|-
TGTGCCAGCAGCGCGACCGTCGGATCCCTTTCCTCCTACGAGCAGTACTTC
CASSATVGSLSSYEQYF
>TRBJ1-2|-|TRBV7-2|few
TGTGCCAGCAGCCGGGGGGGTACGTGGGGGTCAGATGGCTACACCTTC
CASSRGGTWGSDGYTF
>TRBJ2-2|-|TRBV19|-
TGTGCCAGTAGTTTTGGGACGGGTACCGGGGAGCTGTTTTTT
CASSFGTGTGELFF